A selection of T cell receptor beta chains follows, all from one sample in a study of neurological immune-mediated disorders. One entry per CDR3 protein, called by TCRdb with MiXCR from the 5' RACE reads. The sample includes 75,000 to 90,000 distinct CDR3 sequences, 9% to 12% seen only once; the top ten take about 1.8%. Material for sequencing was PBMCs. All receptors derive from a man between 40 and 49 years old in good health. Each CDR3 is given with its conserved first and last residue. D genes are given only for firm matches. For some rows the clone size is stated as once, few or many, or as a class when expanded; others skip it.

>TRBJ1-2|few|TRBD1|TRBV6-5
CASSSGTAKGYTF
TGTGCCAGCAGTTCCGGGACAGCAAAGGGCTACACCTTC
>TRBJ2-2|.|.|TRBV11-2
CASSFYICSAKALAGRNTGELFF
.
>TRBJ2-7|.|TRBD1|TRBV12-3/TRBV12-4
CASSLDRAYELYF
TGTGCCAGCAGTTTGGACAGGGCCTACGAGCTGTACTTC
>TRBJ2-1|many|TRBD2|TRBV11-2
CASSRPGLAKHNEQFF
TGTGCCAGCAGCCGACCGGGACTAGCGAAGCACAATGAGCAGTTCTTC
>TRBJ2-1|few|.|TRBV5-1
CASSLEGIRDRGADEQFF
TGCGCCAGCAGCTTGGAAGGCATTAGGGACCGGGGGGCCGATGAGCAGTTCTTC
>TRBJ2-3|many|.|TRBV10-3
CAISESSGPSTDTQYF
TGTGCCATCAGTGAGTCGTCAGGACCTAGCACAGATACGCAGTATTTT
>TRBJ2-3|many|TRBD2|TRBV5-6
CASSLYLAGADTQYF
TGTGCCAGCAGCTTGTATCTAGCGGGAGCAGATACGCAGTATTTT
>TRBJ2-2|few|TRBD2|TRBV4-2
CASSQGGRALGELFF
TGTGCCAGCAGCCAGGGCGGGAGGGCCCTCGGGGAGCTGTTTTTT
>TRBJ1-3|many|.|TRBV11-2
CASSLEGSGYSGNTIYF
TGTGCCAGCAGCTTAGAAGGGTCCGGGTACTCTGGAAACACCATATATTTT
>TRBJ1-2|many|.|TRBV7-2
CASSSGTPYGYTF
TGTGCCAGCAGCTCAGGGACTCCCTATGGCTACACCTTC
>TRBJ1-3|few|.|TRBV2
CASSEALFGNTIYF
TGTGCCAGCAGTGAAGCGCTTTTTGGAAACACCATATATTTT
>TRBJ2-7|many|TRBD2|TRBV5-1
CASSLSLAGNNYEQYF
TGCGCCAGCAGCTTGTCATTAGCGGGTAATAACTACGAGCAGTACTTC
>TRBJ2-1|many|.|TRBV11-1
CASSGGRREQFF
TGTGCCAGCAGCGGTGGTCGCAGGGAGCAGTTCTTC
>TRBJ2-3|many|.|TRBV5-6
CASSSGPISAAPDTQYF
TGTGCCAGCAGCTCCGGCCCAATTTCGGCTGCCCCAGATACGCAGTATTTT
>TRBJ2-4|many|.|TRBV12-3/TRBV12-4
CASSFGADLNIQYF
TGTGCCAGCAGCTTCGGGGCAGACTTAAACATTCAGTACTTC
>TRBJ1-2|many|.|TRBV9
CASSEGGWNF
TGTGCCAGCAGCGAGGGGGGGTGGAACTTC
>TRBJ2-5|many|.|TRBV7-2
CASGPGGIQETQYF
TGTGCCAGCGGTCCCGGCGGGATACAAGAGACCCAGTACTTC
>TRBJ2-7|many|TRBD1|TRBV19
CAIPGQGDSYEQYF
TGTGCCATCCCGGGACAGGGTGATTCTTACGAGCAGTACTTC
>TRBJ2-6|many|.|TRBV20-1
CSARPLGTGPLSGANVLTF
TGCAGTGCTAGACCCTTAGGCACAGGGCCCCTCTCTGGGGCCAACGTCCTGACTTTC
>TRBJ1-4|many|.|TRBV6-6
CASSYNEKLFF
TGTGCCAGCAGTTATAATGAAAAACTGTTTTTT
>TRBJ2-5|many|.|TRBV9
CASSVGGTGKTQYF
TGTGCCAGCAGCGTAGGAGGGACGGGGAAGACCCAGTACTTC